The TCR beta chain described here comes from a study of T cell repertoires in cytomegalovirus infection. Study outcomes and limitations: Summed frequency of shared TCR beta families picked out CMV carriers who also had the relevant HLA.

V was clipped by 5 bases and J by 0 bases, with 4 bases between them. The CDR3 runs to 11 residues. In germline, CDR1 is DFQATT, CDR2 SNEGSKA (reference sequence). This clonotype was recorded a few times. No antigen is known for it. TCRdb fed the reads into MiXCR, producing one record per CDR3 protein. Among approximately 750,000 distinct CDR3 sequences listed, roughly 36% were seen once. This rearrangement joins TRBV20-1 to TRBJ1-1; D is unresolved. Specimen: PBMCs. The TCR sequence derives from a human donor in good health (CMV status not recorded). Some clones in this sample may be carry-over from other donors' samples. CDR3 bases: TGCAGTGCTGGCGTGAACACTGAAGCTTTCTTT. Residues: CSAGVNTEAFF.